The subject of this entry is one T cell receptor beta chain. Germline and junction disagree at one end, which may indicate a read error. This sample was included in a study of blood T cell repertoires in COVID-19. Here immunoSEQ multiplex PCR was the method, and the copy in TCRdb shows in-frame clones only, minus some. The sample consists of approximately 160,000 clones, roughly 90% of them appearing once. This CDR3 spans 12 amino acids. The germline CDR1 and CDR2 sequences are GTSNPN and SVGIG (reference sequence). This receptor was obtained from a woman in her 70s with acute or convalescent COVID-19. V gene TRBV30 combines with J gene TRBJ1-1; 7 nucleotides agree with TRBD1. The source material was peripheral blood. CDR3 coding DNA: TGTGCCTGGACCTCGGGACAGCCCAAAGTAGGCTTT. Protein: CAWTSGQPKVGF. The full variable domain, in which reference TRBV30 and TRBJ1-1 provide the parts outside the CDR3, is SQTIHQWPATLVQPVGSPLSLECTVEGTSNPNLYWYRQAAGRGLQLLFYSVGIGQISSEVPQNLSASRPQDRQFILSSKKLLLSDSGFYLCAWTSGQPKVGFGQGTRLTVV.